The rows below give T cell receptor beta chains drawn from one sample of a study of blood T cell repertoires in COVID-19. TCRdb's table, derived via immunoSEQ multiplex PCR, lists solely in-frame clones and lacks some. The table records fewer than 120,000 clones, approximately 90% of them present only once. Sample: peripheral blood. These receptors were obtained from a woman aged 45-60 years with acute or convalescent COVID-19. Both conserved end residues are part of each CDR3. Each record gives: clone size, J gene, V gene, D gene, CDR3 protein, CDR3 DNA. A D gene is named only where the DNA matches it firmly. Not all rows give a size; the values are once, few, many and, for expanded clones, a class.

- | TRBJ2-2 | TRBV29-1 | TRBD1 | CSGQGPRAGELFF | TGCAGCGGACAGGGGCCCAGGGCCGGGGAGCTGTTTTTT
- | TRBJ2-2 | TRBV28 | - | CASSFRYHGELFF | TGTGCCAGCAGTTTCAGGTATCACGGGGAGCTGTTTTTT
- | TRBJ1-5 | TRBV28 | TRBD1 | CASNLGQGVNQPQHF | TGTGCCAGCAACCTAGGACAGGGGGTAAATCAGCCCCAGCATTTT
- | TRBJ1-3 | TRBV3-1/TRBV3-2 | TRBD1 | CASSPTGASSGNTIYF | TGTGCCAGCAGCCCGACAGGGGCCTCCTCTGGAAACACCATATATTTT
- | TRBJ2-5 | TRBV3-1/TRBV3-2 | TRBD1 | CASSQRTGGMETQYF | TGTGCCAGCAGCCAGAGAACAGGGGGCATGGAGACCCAGTACTTC
once | TRBJ1-2 | TRBV3-1/TRBV3-2 | TRBD1 | CASSLDRGYGYTF | TGTGCCAGCAGCTTAGACAGGGGGTATGGCTACACCTTC
- | TRBJ2-7 | TRBV5-1 | TRBD1 | CASRVSSGTGGYEQYF | TGCGCCAGCAGAGTGTCGTCCGGGACAGGGGGGTACGAGCAGTACTTC
- | TRBJ2-3 | TRBV27 | TRBD2 | CASSPAGVNTDTQYF | TGTGCCAGCAGTCCCGCGGGAGTCAACACAGATACGCAGTATTTT
- | TRBJ2-7 | TRBV6-2/TRBV6-3 | - | CASSHSGREQYF | TGTGCCAGCAGTCATTCCGGTCGCGAGCAGTACTTC
- | TRBJ2-3 | TRBV7-9 | TRBD2 | CASSPREVGTDTQYF | TGTGCCAGCAGCCCGCGGGAGGTTGGCACAGATACGCAGTATTTT
- | TRBJ2-1 | TRBV2 | TRBD2 | CASSGTGLAGEQFF | TGTGCCAGCAGTGGGACAGGACTAGCGGGAGAGCAGTTCTTC
- | TRBJ2-5 | TRBV18 | TRBD1 | CASSRITGTAGAIQETQYF | TGTGCCAGCTCACGCATTACCGGGACAGCCGGCGCCATCCAAGAGACCCAGTACTTC
- | TRBJ2-1 | TRBV9 | TRBD2 | CASSVEGLALNEQFF | TGTGCCAGCAGCGTAGAGGGACTAGCTTTAAATGAGCAGTTCTTC
- | TRBJ2-1 | TRBV5-1 | TRBD2 | CASSPSQGGLAVTSYNEQFF | TGCGCCAGCAGCCCCTCTCAGGGGGGACTAGCGGTAACCTCCTACAATGAGCAGTTCTTC
- | TRBJ2-4 | TRBV3-1/TRBV3-2 | TRBD2 | CASSQDASGSWGKNIQYF | TGTGCCAGCAGCCAAGATGCTAGCGGGAGTTGGGGCAAAAACATTCAGTACTTC
- | TRBJ2-1 | TRBV29-1 | - | CSVEEQGGRNNEQFF | TGCAGCGTTGAAGAGCAGGGGGGTCGTAACAATGAGCAGTTCTTC
- | TRBJ1-2 | TRBV30 | - | CAWKAWQGFLYGYTF | TGTGCCTGGAAGGCCTGGCAGGGGTTCCTCTATGGCTACACCTTC
- | TRBJ1-4 | TRBV5-8 | TRBD1 | CASSPGTGATNEKLFF | TGTGCCAGCAGCCCCGGGACAGGAGCAACTAATGAAAAACTGTTTTTT
- | TRBJ2-5 | TRBV6-5 | TRBD2 | CASGLAGVETQYF | TGTGCCAGCGGACTAGCGGGAGTAGAGACCCAGTACTTC
- | TRBJ1-5 | TRBV3-1/TRBV3-2 | - | CASSQGLVNQPQHF | TGTGCCAGCAGCCAGGGACTTGTCAATCAGCCCCAGCATTTT